This TCR beta chain was documented in a study of patients and donors after allogeneic stem cell transplantation. MiXCR, applied by TCRdb to the RT-PCR reads, yields one record per CDR3 protein. In the table there are approximately 250,000 distinct CDR3 sequences, 11% to 15% of which are singletons. V dropped 5 bases and J dropped 3 bases, with 13 bases sitting between them. Germline V gene data show CDR1 as SGHTA and CDR2 as FQGNSA. The CDR3 is 14 residues long. This clonotype was obtained from a human donor who was either an allogeneic HSCT recipient or a stem cell or donor lymphocyte infusion donor (not recorded which). It is not recorded whose cells these are; they may come from a transplant donor. Sequencing was performed on blood, either unsorted or a sorted T cell fraction (not recorded which). The chain carries TRBV7-2 and TRBJ1-2; D is possibly TRBD1 (6 bases). CDR3 residues: CASSPGGPYYGYTF. In DNA form, the CDR3 reads TGTGCCAGCAGCCCCGGGGGGCCCTACTATGGCTACACCTTC.